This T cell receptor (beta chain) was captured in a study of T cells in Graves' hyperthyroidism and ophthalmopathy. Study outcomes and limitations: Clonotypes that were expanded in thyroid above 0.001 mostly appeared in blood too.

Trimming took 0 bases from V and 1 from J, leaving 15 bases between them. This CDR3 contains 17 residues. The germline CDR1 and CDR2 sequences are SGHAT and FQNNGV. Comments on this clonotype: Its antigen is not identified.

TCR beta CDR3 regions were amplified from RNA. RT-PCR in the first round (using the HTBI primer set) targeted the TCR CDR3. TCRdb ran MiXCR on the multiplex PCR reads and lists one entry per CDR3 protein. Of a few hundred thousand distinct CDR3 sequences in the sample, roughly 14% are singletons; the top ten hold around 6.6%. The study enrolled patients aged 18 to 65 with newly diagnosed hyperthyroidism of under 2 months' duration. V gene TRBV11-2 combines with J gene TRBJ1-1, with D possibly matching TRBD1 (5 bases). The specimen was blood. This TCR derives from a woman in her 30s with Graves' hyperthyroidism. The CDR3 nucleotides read TGTGCCAGCAGCTTAGAACCACAGGCGGGGGGGAACACTGAAGCTTTCTTT. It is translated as CASSLEPQAGGNTEAFF.